This TCR beta chain comes out of a study of cytomegalovirus exposure and HLA in healthy donors. The CDR3 runs 14 residues. The germline CDR1 and CDR2 sequences are SGDLS and YYNGEE. V lost 0 bases, J lost 5 bases, and 1 base stayed unmatched. As for the donors, each was a healthy bone marrow donor. While unrecorded immune exposures were likely, the donors were nominally healthy when sampled. In the PCR, 60 Vbeta and 13 Jbeta primers were used. Repertoires were generated with immunoSEQ multiplex PCR, while TCRdb's copy carries only in-frame clones and drops some. Its clone listing holds some 48,000 clones.

V is TRBV9 and J is TRBJ2-2; 7 bases map to TRBD2. Sequencing was done on a sample of PBMCs. The sequence was collected from a male donor in good health and CMV-seropositive. CDR3 amino acids: CASSVVGGTGELFF. As DNA, the CDR3 is TGTGCCAGCAGCGTAGTGGGAGGGACCGGGGAGCTGTTTTTT.